These 20 T cell receptor beta chains came from one sample sequenced in a study of CD8 T cells in Susac syndrome. Random-hexamer reverse transcription was applied to 0.5 to 1 ug RNA. TCRdb reanalysed the immunoSEQ multiplex PCR reads using MiXCR and keeps one entry per CDR3 protein. The table shows about 100,000 distinct CDR3 sequences, with 95% occurring only once. The specimen sequenced was CD8+ T cells from PBMCs. The receptors were sampled from a human donor with Susac syndrome.

The V gene is TRBV29-1, the J gene TRBJ2-1; D might be TRBD1 (6 bases). Germline V lookup: CDR1 SQVTM, CDR2 ANQGSEA. V dropped 6 bases and J dropped 5 bases, with 20 bases sitting between them. This CDR3 has 15 amino acids. CDR3 nucleotides: TGCAGCGTCAGAAGGACAGCACTGACGGACAATGAGCAGTTCTTC. Its protein is CSVRRTALTDNEQFF.

This rearrangement joins TRBV29-1 to TRBJ2-7; 9 positions match TRBD1. This CDR3 is 13 amino acids long. V shed 5 bases and J 1 base; nucleotides not matched to a gene: 3. Germline-derived CDR1 and CDR2 are SQVTM and ANQGSEA. CDR3 loop: CSVFGTGSYEQYF. The CDR3 DNA reads TGCAGCGTTTTCGGGACAGGGTCCTACGAGCAGTACTTC.

This chain connects TRBV9 to TRBJ2-7; a possible D gene is TRBD2 (6 bases). Germline V gene lookup returns CDR1 SGDLS and CDR2 YYNGEE. CDR3 length equals 16 residues. V was clipped by 4 bases and J by 1 base, with 18 bases between them. In DNA, the CDR3 is TGTGCCAGCAGCCCTGGGGGGAGCTCTCTGTCCTACGAGCAGTACTTC. Its translation: CASSPGGSSLSYEQYF.

The J gene is TRBJ1-1, the V gene TRBV6-5; maybe TRBD1 (5 bases). V was cut by 10 bases and J by 4 bases, with 16 bases left in between. From germline, CDR1 is MNHEY and CDR2 SVGAGI. The CDR3 loop spans 13 amino acids. This CDR3 reads CATSGVGGTEAFF. CDR3 in DNA: TGTGCCACCTCGGGGGTCGGGGGCACTGAAGCTTTCTTT.

V gene TRBV18 combines with J gene TRBJ1-1; the match to TRBD1 covers 9 bases. V lost 3 bases to trimming and J lost 7 bases; unmatched junction nucleotides: 6. The CDR3 consists of 14 residues. The germline V gene has CDR1 KGHSH and CDR2 LQKENI. The DNA of the CDR3 is TGTGCCAGCTCACCCCGGACAGGGGAGGGTGAAGCTTTCTTT. Its protein is CASSPRTGEGEAFF.

The chain carries TRBV5-6 and TRBJ2-7; 7 bases match TRBD1. This CDR3 comprises 15 residues. The ends lost 4 bases at V and 5 bases at J; junction bases unmatched: 12. Germline CDR1 SGHDT, CDR2 YYEEEE. The CDR3 DNA reads TGTGCCAGCAGCGAAACAGGGGTGGAGGTTCACGAGCAGTACTTC. This sequence encodes CASSETGVEVHEQYF. Drawing the rest from reference TRBV5-6 and TRBJ2-7, the complete variable domain is DAGVTQSPTHLIKTRGQQVTLRCSPKSGHDTVSWYQQALGQGPQFIFQYYEEEERQRGNFPDRFSGHQFPNYSSELNVNALLLGDSALYLCASSETGVEVHEQYFGPGTRLTVT.

J is TRBJ2-5 and V is TRBV7-9; D gene uncertain. V was clipped by 5 bases and J by 5 bases, with 18 bases between them. The CDR3 runs to 15 residues. Germline V lookup: CDR1 SEHNR, CDR2 FQNEAQ (reference sequence). CDR3: CASSPMGTAKETQYF. The CDR3 DNA is TGTGCCAGCAGCCCTATGGGCACAGCCAAGGAGACCCAGTACTTC.

This rearrangement joins TRBV6-5 to TRBJ1-2; D unclear. CDR1 is MNHEY, CDR2 SVGAGI, per germline. Trimming took off 0 bases at V and 8 bases at J, with 19 bases between the two ends. This CDR3 region has 16 residues. CDR3 sequence reads: CASSYSKLGGPRGYTF. CDR3 bases: TGTGCCAGCAGTTACTCGAAATTGGGTGGCCCTAGGGGCTACACCTTC.

This clonotype has just one count. The V gene is TRBV4-2, the J gene TRBJ2-7, with 7 bases identical to TRBD1. J lost 0 bases, V lost 0 bases, and 5 bases had no gene match. The CDR3 is 16 residues long. Germline CDR1 and CDR2: LGHNA and YNFKEQ. The CDR3 coding sequence is TGTGCCAGCAGCCAAGATCAGGGACAGCCCTCCTACGAGCAGTACTTC. It translates to CASSQDQGQPSYEQYF.

V and J are TRBV5-1 and TRBJ2-1, with 8 positions matching TRBD2. The CDR3 is 17 residues long. The trim removed 3 bases at V and 0 bases at J, leaving 8 bases unmatched. CDR1 is SGHRS, CDR2 YFSETQ, per germline. The CDR3 loop is CASSWSSGSPSYNEQFF. DNA for the CDR3: TGCGCCAGCAGCTGGTCAAGCGGGAGCCCCTCCTACAATGAGCAGTTCTTC.

V is TRBV11-2 and J is TRBJ2-2; D gene unclear. Trimming took 5 bases from V and 9 from J, leaving 13 bases between them. Germline CDR1 SGHAT, CDR2 FQNNGV. The CDR3 runs 13 residues. The CDR3 sequence: CASSPSSSRELFF. CDR3 bases: TGTGCCAGCAGCCCAAGTAGCAGTCGGGAGCTGTTTTTT. Full variable domain (remainder filled in from reference TRBV11-2 and TRBJ2-2): EAGVAQSPRYKIIEKRQSVAFWCNPISGHATLYWYQQILGQGPKLLIQFQNNGVVDDSQLPKDRFSAERLKGVDSTLKIQPAKLEDSAVYLCASSPSSSRELFFGEGSRLTVL.

V is TRBV20-1 and J is TRBJ2-1; TRBD1 or TRBD2 may be the D gene (5 bases each). V was trimmed by 0 bases and J by 8 bases, leaving 17 bases between them. CDR3 length: 15 residues. Germline-derived CDR1 and CDR2 are DFQATT and SNEGSKA (reference sequence). The CDR3 bases are TGCAGTGCTAGAGATGGGGGTCTCAGTTTATATGAGCAGTTCTTC. It is translated as CSARDGGLSLYEQFF.

The CDR3 sequence: CASSGGLAGGFYFSYEQYF. The CDR3 region has the DNA TGTGCCAGCAGTGGCGGACTAGCGGGAGGTTTTTACTTCTCCTACGAGCAGTACTTC. The chain couples TRBV28 to TRBJ2-7; 14 bases are shared with TRBD2. J gave up 0 bases and V 5 bases, and 12 bases lay outside the gene matches. CDR1 is MDHEN, CDR2 SYDVKM, per germline. This CDR3 comprises 19 residues.

V usage is TRBV28 and J usage is TRBJ2-7, with TRBD2 as a possible D gene (5 bases). This CDR3 is built from 12 residues. CDR1 MDHEN and CDR2 SYDVKM come from the germline V gene. The V gene lost 3 bases and the J gene lost 2 bases, with 5 bases spanning the gap. The CDR3 sequence: CASSFGAYEQYF. The CDR3 DNA is TGTGCCAGCAGTTTCGGGGCCTACGAGCAGTACTTC.

V usage is TRBV6-5 and J usage is TRBJ1-2; a possible D gene is TRBD1 (6 bases). V was cut by 4 bases and J by 3 bases, with 9 bases left in between. CDR1 is MNHEY, CDR2 SVGAGI, per germline. The CDR3 loop spans 13 amino acids. CDR3 nucleotide sequence: TGTGCCAGCAGTTCGGACAGCGACTATGGCTACACCTTC. Translated, it gives CASSSDSDYGYTF.

J is TRBJ2-7 and V is TRBV18; 9 positions match TRBD1. Germline CDR1 and CDR2: KGHSH and LQKENI. The CDR3 loop spans 16 amino acids. V gave up 6 bases and J gave up 2 bases; unmatched junction bases: 11. CDR3 sequence (DNA): TGTGCCAGCTCCCTCATTTACCGGGACAGGGCCTACGAGCAGTACTTC. Translating it yields CASSLIYRDRAYEQYF.

The chain couples TRBV11-1 to TRBJ2-5, with TRBD2 as a possible D gene (5 bases). V was clipped by 5 bases and J by 0 bases, with 19 bases between them. From germline, CDR1 is SGHAT and CDR2 FQDESV (reference sequence). CDR3 size: 17 residues. CDR3 residues: CASSTRRGLAHQETQYF. In DNA form, the CDR3 reads TGTGCCAGCAGCACTAGGCGTGGTCTTGCGCACCAAGAGACCCAGTACTTC.

The chain is built from TRBV6-2 or TRBV6-3 and TRBJ1-1; D possibly corresponds to TRBD1 (5 bases). This CDR3 is built from 14 residues. The germline V and J ends were trimmed by 10 bases and 2 bases, with 17 bases remaining between them. Germline CDR1 and CDR2: MNHEY and SVGEGT. The CDR3 DNA follows: TGTGCCACCGCGGTTTGGGGCGTAAACACTGAAGCTTTCTTT. Amino acids: CATAVWGVNTEAFF.

The rearrangement uses TRBV7-9 and TRBJ2-3; D gene uncertain. The ends were cut back, 3 bases at V and 3 bases at J, with 7 bases in the middle. CDR1 SEHNR and CDR2 FQNEAQ come from the germline V gene (reference sequence). The CDR3 contains 13 residues. The CDR3 sequence: CASSLTPTDTQYF. The CDR3 bases are TGTGCCAGCAGCTTGACTCCGACAGATACGCAGTATTTT.

The chain is built from TRBV5-6 and TRBJ1-2, with D uncertain. From germline, CDR1 is SGHDT and CDR2 YYEEEE. V dropped 4 bases and J dropped 6 bases, with 16 bases sitting between them. The CDR3 has 14 amino acids. DNA of the CDR3: TGTGCCAGCAGCCTATCATCTGCTGCAAATGGCTACACCTTC. It is translated as CASSLSSAANGYTF.